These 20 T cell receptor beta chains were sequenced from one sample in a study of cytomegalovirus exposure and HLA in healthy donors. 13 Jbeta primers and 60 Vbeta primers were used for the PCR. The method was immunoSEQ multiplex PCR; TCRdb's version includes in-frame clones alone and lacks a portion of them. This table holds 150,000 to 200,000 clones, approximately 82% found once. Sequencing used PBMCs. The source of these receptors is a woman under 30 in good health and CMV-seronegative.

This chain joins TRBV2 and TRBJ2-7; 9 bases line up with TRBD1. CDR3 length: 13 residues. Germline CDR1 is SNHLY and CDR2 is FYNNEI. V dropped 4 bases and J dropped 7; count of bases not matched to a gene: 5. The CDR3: CASSGQGVGEQYV. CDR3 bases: TGTGCCAGCAGTGGACAGGGGGTGGGGGAGCAGTACGTC.

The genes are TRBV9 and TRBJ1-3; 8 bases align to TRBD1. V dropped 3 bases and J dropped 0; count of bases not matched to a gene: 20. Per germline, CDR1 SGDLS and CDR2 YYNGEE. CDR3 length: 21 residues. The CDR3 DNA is TGTGCCAGCAGCGCTATAAGATGGGACAGGTTTTTTCGGAACTCTGGAAACACCATATATTTT. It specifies CASSAIRWDRFFRNSGNTIYF.

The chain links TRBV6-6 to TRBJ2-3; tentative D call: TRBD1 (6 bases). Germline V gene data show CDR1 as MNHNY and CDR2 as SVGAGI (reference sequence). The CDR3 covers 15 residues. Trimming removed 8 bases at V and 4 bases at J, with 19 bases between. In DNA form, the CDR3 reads TGTGCCAGCGGTTCCGCAGGGGCCGTTTCAGATACGCAGTATTTT. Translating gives CASGSAGAVSDTQYF.

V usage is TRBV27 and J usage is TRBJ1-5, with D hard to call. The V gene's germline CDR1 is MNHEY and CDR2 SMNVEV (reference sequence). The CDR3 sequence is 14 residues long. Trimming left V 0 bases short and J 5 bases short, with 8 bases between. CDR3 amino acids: CASSLSGSDQPQHF. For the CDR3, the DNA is TGTGCCAGCAGTTTATCAGGGAGCGATCAGCCCCAGCATTTT.

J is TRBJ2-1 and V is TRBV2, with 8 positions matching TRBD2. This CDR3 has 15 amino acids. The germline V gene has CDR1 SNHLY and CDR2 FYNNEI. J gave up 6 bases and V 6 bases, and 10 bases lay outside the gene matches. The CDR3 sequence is CASSGTNGRVNEQFF. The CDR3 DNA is TGTGCCAGCAGCGGTACGAACGGGAGGGTCAATGAGCAGTTCTTC.

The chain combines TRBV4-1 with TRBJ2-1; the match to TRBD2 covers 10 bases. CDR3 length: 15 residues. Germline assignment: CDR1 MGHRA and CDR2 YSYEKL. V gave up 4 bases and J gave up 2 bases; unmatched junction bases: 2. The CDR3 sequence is CASSPTSGAYNEQFF. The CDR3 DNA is TGCGCCAGCAGCCCTACTAGCGGGGCCTACAATGAGCAGTTCTTC.

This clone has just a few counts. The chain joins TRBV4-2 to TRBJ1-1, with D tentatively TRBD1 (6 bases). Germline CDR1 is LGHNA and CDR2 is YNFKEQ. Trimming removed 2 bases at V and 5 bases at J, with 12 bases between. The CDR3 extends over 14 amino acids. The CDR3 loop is CASSQQGWDTEAFF. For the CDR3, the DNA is TGTGCCAGCAGCCAACAGGGGTGGGATACTGAAGCTTTCTTT.

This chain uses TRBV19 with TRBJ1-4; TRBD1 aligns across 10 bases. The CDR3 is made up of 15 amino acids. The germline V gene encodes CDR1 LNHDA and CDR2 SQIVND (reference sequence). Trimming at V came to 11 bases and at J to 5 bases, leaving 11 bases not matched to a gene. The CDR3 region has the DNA TGTGCCTGCTCGGGACAGGGGAATGGGAATGAAAAACTGTTTTTT. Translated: CACSGQGNGNEKLFF.

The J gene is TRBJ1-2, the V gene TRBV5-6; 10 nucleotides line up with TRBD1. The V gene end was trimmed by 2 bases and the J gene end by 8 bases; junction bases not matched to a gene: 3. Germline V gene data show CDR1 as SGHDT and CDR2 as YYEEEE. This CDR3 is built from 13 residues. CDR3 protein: CASSLGTGEGYTF. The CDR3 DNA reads TGTGCCAGCAGCTTAGGGACAGGGGAAGGCTACACCTTC.

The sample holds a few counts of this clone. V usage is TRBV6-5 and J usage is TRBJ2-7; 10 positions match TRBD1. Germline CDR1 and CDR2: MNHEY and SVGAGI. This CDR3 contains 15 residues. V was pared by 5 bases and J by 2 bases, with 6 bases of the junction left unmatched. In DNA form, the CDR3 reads TGTGCCAGCAGTCACCCGGACAGGGGGACCTACGAGCAGTACTTC. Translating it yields CASSHPDRGTYEQYF.

DNA of the CDR3: TGCAGCGTTGCATACAGCTCCTACAATGAGCAGTTCTTC. This sequence encodes CSVAYSSYNEQFF. The J gene is TRBJ2-1, the V gene TRBV29-1, with D hard to call. Germline assignment: CDR1 SQVTM and CDR2 ANQGSEA. There are 13 residues in the CDR3. V was pared by 4 bases and J by 0 bases, with 7 bases between.

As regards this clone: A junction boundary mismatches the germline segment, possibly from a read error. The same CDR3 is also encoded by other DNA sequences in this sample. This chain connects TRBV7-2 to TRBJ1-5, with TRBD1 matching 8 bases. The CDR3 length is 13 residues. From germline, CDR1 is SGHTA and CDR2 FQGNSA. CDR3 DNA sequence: TGTGCTAGCAGCCGACAGGGGAGCCAGCCCCAGCATTTT. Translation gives CASSRQGSQPQHF.

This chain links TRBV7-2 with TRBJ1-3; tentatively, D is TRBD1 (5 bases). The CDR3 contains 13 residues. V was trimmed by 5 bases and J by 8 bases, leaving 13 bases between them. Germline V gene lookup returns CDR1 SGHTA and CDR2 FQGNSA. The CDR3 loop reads CASSPVAGDTIYF. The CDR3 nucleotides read TGTGCCAGCAGCCCCGTGGCGGGGGACACCATATATTTT.

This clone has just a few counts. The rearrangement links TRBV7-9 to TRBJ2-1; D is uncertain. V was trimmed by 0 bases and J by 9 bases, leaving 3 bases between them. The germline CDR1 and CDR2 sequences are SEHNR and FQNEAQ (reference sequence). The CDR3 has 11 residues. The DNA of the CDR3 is TGTGCCAGCAGCTTAGCCGGTGAGCAGTTCTTC. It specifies CASSLAGEQFF.

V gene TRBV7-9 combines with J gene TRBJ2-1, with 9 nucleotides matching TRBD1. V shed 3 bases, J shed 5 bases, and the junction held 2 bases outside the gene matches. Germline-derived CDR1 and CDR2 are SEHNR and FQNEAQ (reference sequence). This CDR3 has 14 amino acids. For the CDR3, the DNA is TGTGCCAGCAGCTTTGACAGGGGGGACAATGAGCAGTTCTTC. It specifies CASSFDRGDNEQFF.

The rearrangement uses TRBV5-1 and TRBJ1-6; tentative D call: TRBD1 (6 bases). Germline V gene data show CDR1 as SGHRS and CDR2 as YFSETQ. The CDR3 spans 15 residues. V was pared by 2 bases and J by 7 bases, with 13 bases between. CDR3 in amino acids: CASSLGDTVNSPLHF. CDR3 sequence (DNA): TGCGCCAGCAGCTTAGGGGACACCGTAAATTCACCCCTCCACTTT.

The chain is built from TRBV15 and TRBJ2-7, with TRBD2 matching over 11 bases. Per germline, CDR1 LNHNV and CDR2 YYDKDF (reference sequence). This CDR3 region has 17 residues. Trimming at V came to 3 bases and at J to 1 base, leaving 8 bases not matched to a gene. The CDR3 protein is CATSRDLGTSGSYEQYV. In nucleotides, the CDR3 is TGTGCCACCAGCAGGGACCTCGGGACTAGCGGTTCCTACGAGCAGTACGTC.

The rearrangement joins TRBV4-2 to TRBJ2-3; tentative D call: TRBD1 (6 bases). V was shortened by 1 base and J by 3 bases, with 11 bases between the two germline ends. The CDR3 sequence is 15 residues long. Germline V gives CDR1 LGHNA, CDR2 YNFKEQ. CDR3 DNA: TGTGCCAGCAGCCAAGCTCCAGGGGCGACAGATACGCAGTATTTT. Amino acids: CASSQAPGATDTQYF.

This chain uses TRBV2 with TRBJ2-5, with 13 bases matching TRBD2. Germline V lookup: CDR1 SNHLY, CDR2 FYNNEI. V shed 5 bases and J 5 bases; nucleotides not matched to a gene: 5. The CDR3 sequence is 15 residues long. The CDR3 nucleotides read TGTGCCAGCAGTTGGACTAGCGGGAGCTATGAGACCCAGTACTTC. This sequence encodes CASSWTSGSYETQYF. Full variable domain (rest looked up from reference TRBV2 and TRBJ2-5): EPEVTQTPSHQVTQMGQEVILRCVPISNHLYFYWYRQILGQKVEFLVSFYNNEISEKSEIFDDQFSVERPDGSNFTLKIRSTKLEDSAMYFCASSWTSGSYETQYFGPGTRLLVL.

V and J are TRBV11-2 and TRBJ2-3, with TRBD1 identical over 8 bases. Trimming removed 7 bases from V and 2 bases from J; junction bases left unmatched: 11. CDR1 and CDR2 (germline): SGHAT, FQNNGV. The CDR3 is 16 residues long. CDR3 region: CASTNPGDRLTDTQYF. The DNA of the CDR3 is TGTGCCAGCACGAATCCGGGGGACAGGCTCACAGATACGCAGTATTTT. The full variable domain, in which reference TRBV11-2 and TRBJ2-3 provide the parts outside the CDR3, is EAGVAQSPRYKIIEKRQSVAFWCNPISGHATLYWYQQILGQGPKLLIQFQNNGVVDDSQLPKDRFSAERLKGVDSTLKIQPAKLEDSAVYLCASTNPGDRLTDTQYFGPGTRLTVL.